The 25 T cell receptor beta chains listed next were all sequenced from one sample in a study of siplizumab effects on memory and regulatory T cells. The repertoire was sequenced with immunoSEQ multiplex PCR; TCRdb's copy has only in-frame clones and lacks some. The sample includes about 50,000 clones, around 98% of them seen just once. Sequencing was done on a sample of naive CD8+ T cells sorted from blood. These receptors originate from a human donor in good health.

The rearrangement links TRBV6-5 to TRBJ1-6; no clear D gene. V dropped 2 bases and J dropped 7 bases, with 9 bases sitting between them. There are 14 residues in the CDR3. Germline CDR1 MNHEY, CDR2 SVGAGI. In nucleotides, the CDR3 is TGTGCCAGCAGTTACGCTGTGGGAAATTCACCCCTCCACTTT. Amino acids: CASSYAVGNSPLHF.

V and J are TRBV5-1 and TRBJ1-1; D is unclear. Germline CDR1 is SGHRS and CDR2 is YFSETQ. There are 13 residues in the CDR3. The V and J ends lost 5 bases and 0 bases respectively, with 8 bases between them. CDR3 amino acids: CASSHGMNTEAFF. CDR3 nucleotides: TGCGCCAGCAGTCACGGAATGAACACTGAAGCTTTCTTT.

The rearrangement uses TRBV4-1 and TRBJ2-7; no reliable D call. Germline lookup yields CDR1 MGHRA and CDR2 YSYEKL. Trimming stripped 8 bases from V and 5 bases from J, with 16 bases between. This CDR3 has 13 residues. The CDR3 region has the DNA TGCGCCAGCCAGCATAAGAATAGCAACGAGCAGTACTTC. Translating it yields CASQHKNSNEQYF.

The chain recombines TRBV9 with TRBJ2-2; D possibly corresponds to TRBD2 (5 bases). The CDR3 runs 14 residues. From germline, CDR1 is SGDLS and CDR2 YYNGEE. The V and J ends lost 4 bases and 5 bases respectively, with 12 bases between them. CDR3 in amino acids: CASSPRSGTGELFF. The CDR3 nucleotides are TGTGCCAGCAGCCCCCGATCGGGGACCGGGGAGCTGTTTTTT.

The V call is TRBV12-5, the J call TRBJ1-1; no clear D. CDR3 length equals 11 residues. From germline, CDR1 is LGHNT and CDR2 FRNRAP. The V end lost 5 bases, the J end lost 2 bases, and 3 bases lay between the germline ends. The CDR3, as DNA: TGTGCTAGTGGTGTTAACACTGAAGCTTTCTTT. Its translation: CASGVNTEAFF.

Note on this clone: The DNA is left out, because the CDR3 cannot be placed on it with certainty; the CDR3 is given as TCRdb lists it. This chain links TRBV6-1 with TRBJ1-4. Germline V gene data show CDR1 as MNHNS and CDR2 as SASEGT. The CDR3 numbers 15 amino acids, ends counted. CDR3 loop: CASSTSTLTWEKLFF.

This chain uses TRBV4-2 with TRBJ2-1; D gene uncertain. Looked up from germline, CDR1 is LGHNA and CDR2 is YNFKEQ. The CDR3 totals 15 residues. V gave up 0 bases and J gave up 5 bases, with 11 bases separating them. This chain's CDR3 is CASSQDPAAHNEQFF. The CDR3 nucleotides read TGTGCCAGCAGCCAAGATCCCGCGGCGCACAATGAGCAGTTCTTC.

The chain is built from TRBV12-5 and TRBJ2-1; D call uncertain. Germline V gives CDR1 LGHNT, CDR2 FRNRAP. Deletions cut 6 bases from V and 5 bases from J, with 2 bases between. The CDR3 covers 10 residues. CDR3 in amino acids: CASGDNEQFF. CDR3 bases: TGTGCTAGTGGGGACAATGAGCAGTTCTTC. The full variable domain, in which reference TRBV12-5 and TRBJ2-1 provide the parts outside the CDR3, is DARVTQTPRHKVTEMGQEVTMRCQPILGHNTVFWYRQTMMQGLELLAYFRNRAPLDDSGMPKDRFSAEMPDATLATLKIQPSEPRDSAVYFCASGDNEQFFGPGTRLTVL.

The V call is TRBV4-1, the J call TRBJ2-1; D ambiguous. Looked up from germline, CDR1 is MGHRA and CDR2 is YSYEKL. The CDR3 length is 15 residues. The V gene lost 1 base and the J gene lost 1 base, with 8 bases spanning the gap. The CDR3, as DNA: TGCGCCAGCAGCCAAGGGTCTGAATCCTACAATGAGCAGTTCTTC. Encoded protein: CASSQGSESYNEQFF.

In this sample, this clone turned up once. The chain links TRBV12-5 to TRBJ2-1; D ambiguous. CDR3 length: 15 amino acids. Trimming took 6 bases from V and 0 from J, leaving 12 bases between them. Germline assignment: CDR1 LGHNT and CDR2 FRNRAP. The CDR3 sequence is CASGPPSSSYNEQFF. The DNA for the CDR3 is TGTGCTAGTGGCCCCCCCTCTAGCTCCTACAATGAGCAGTTCTTC.

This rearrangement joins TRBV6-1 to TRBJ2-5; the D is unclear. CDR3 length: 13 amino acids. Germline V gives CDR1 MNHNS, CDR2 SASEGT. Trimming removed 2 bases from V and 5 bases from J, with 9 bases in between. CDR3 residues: CASSERDPETQYF. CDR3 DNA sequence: TGTGCCAGCAGTGAACGCGACCCTGAGACCCAGTACTTC.

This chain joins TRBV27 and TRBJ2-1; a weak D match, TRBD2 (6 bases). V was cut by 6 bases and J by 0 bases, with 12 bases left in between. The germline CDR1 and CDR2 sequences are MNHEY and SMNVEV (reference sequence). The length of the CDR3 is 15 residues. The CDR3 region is CASSLADSSYNEQFF. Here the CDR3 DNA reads TGTGCCAGCAGCTTAGCGGATAGCTCCTACAATGAGCAGTTCTTC.

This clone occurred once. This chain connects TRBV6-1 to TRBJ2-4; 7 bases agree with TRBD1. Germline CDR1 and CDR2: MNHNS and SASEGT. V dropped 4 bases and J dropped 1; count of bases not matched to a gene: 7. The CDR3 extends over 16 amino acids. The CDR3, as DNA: TGTGCCAGCAGTGGGGGACAGAGTATCGCCAAAAACATTCAGTACTTC. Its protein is CASSGGQSIAKNIQYF.

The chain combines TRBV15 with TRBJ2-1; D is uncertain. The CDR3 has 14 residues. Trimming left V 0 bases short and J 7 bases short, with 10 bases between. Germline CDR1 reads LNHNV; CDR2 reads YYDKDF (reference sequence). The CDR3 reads CATSREGPLNEQFF. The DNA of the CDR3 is TGTGCCACCAGCAGAGAAGGACCCCTAAATGAGCAGTTCTTC.

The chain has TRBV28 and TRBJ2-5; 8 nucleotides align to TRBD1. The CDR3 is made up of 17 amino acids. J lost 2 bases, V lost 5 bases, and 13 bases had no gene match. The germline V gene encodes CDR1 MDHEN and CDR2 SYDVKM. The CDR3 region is CASSPRTGTFGQETQYF. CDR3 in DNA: TGTGCCAGCAGTCCACGGACAGGGACATTCGGACAAGAGACCCAGTACTTC. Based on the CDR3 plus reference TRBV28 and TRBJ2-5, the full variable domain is DVKVTQSSRYLVKRTGEKVFLECVQDMDHENMFWYRQDPGLGLRLIYFSYDVKMKEKGDIPEGYSVSREKKERFSLILESASTNQTSMYLCASSPRTGTFGQETQYFGPGTRLLVL.

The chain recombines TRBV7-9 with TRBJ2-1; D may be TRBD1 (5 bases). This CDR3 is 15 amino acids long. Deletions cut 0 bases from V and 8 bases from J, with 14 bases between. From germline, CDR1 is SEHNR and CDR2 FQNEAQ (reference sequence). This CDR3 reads CASSLALTVTDEQFF. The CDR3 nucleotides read TGTGCCAGCAGCTTAGCTCTGACAGTAACCGATGAGCAGTTCTTC.

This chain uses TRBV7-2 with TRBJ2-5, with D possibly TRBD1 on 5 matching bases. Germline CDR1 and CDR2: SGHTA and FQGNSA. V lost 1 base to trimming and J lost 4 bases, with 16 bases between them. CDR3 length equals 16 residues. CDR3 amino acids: CASSLVLGVVRETQYF. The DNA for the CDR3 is TGTGCCAGCAGCTTAGTTTTAGGGGTGGTAAGAGAGACCCAGTACTTC. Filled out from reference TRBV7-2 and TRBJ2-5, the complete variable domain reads GAGVSQSPSNKVTEKGKDVELRCDPISGHTALYWYRQSLGQGLEFLIYFQGNSAPDKSGLPSDRFSAERTGGSVSTLTIQRTQQEDSAVYLCASSLVLGVVRETQYFGPGTRLLVL.

The CDR3 bases are TGTGCCAGCAGCGAAGGACTCGCCCTCTCCTACGAGCAGTACTTC. Protein sequence: CASSEGLALSYEQYF. V gene TRBV7-2 combines with J gene TRBJ2-7; possible D gene TRBD2, 5 bases. The V and J ends lost 5 bases and 0 bases respectively, with 14 bases between them. This CDR3 is 15 amino acids long. Germline loops: CDR1 SGHTA, CDR2 FQGNSA.

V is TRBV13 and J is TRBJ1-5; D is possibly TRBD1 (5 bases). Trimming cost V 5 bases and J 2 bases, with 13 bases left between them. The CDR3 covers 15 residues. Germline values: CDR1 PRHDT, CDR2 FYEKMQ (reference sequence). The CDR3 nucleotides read TGTGCCAGCAGCGAGAAGGGGATTGGCAATCAGCCCCAGCATTTT. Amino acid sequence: CASSEKGIGNQPQHF.

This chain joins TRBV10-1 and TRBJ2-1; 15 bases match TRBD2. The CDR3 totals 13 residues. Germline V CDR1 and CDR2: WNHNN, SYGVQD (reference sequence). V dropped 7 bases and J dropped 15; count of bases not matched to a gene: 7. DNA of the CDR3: TGCGCCAGCACAGGACTAGCGGGAGGGCCGCGGTTCTTC. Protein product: CASTGLAGGPRFF.

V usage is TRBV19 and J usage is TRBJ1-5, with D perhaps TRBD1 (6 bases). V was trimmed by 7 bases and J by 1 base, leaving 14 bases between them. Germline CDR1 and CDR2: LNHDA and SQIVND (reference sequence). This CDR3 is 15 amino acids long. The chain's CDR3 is CASIPGQGSNQPQHF. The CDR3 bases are TGTGCCAGTATCCCGGGACAAGGCAGCAATCAGCCCCAGCATTTT.

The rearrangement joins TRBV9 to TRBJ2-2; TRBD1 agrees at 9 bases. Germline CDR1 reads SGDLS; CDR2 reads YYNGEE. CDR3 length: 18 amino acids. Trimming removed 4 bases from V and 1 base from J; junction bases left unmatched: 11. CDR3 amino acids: CASSLTSRTGVNTGELFF. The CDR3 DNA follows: TGTGCCAGCAGCCTCACTTCCAGGACAGGGGTGAACACCGGGGAGCTGTTTTTT.

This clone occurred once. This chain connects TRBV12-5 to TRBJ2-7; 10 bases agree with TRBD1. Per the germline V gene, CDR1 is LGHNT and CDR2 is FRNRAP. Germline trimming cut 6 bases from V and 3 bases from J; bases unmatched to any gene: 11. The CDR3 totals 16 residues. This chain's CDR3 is CASGLPGDRGGYEQYF. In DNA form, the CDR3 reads TGTGCTAGTGGCCTCCCGGGGGACAGGGGAGGCTACGAGCAGTACTTC.

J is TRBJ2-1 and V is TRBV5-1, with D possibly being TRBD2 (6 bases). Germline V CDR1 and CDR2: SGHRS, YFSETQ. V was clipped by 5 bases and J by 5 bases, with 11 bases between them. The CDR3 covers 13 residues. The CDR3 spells CASRWDSHNEQFF. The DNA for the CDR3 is TGCGCCAGCAGATGGGACTCGCACAATGAGCAGTTCTTC.

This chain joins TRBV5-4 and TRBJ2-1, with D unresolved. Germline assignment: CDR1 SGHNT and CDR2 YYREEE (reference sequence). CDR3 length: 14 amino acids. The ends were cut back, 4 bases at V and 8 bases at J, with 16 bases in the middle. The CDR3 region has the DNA TGTGCCAGCAGCCCGGGCCATGTGCTCCATGAGCAGTTCTTC. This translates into CASSPGHVLHEQFF.